The 25 T cell receptor beta chains given below trace back to one sample, sequenced in a study of blood T cell repertoires in COVID-19. Clones were sequenced by immunoSEQ multiplex PCR, and TCRdb holds only the in-frame ones, with some missing. The sample shows roughly 34,000 clones, 85% to 90% of them seen only once. The sample taken for sequencing was peripheral blood. These receptors came from a man aged 60-69 years with active COVID-19.

This rearrangement joins TRBV15 to TRBJ2-2, with 9 bases identical to TRBD1. Looked up from germline, CDR1 is LNHNV and CDR2 is YYDKDF (reference sequence). The CDR3 runs 17 residues. The V segment lost 3 bases and the J segment 5 bases; nucleotides outside the gene matches: 10. The chain's CDR3 is CATSSFPGQGFTGELFF. In DNA form, the CDR3 reads TGTGCCACCAGCAGCTTCCCGGGACAGGGATTTACCGGGGAGCTGTTTTTT.

The V gene is TRBV11-3, the J gene TRBJ1-6, with D possibly matching TRBD1 (6 bases). Between the trimmed V and J ends, which lost 0 bases and 0 bases, there was a span of 12 bases. Germline V gene lookup returns CDR1 SGHNT and CDR2 YENEEA. The CDR3 is 18 amino acids. The CDR3 loop reads CASSLESTGSSYNSPLHF. In nucleotides, the CDR3 is TGTGCCAGCAGCTTAGAATCGACAGGAAGCTCCTATAATTCACCCCTCCACTTT.

The V and J genes are TRBV15 and TRBJ2-1; perhaps TRBD1 as D (6 bases). V lost 0 bases to trimming and J lost 10 bases, with 10 bases between them. Germline V gene data show CDR1 as LNHNV and CDR2 as YYDKDF (reference sequence). The CDR3 extends over 13 amino acids. The DNA of the CDR3 is TGTGCCACCAGCAGAGATTTGGGGGCAGAGCAGTTCTTC. Amino acids: CATSRDLGAEQFF.

The rearrangement uses TRBV5-8 and TRBJ2-5, with 9 bases that match TRBD1. J lost 0 bases, V lost 4 bases, and 4 bases had no gene match. In germline, CDR1 is SGHTS, CDR2 YDEGEE. This CDR3 has 15 residues. Here the CDR3 DNA reads TGTGCCAGCAGCCTTGGACAGGGGTACCAAGAGACCCAGTACTTC. Translating it yields CASSLGQGYQETQYF.

A remark on this clone: A junction boundary mismatches the germline segment, possibly from a read error. The CDR3 here is CSASGRDF. CDR3 nucleotides: TGCAGTGCTAGTGGCCGGGACTTC. This chain connects TRBV20-1 to TRBJ2-7; D is uncertain. The CDR3 length is 8 residues. Germline-derived CDR1 and CDR2 are DFQATT and SNEGSKA (reference sequence).

The rearrangement uses TRBV11-3 and TRBJ2-3; 7 bases line up with TRBD2. Germline trimming cut 5 bases from V and 6 bases from J; bases unmatched to any gene: 8. CDR1 is SGHNT and CDR2 is YENEEA in the germline V gene. The CDR3 has 14 amino acids. The chain's CDR3 is CASSGGRATDTQYF. The CDR3 bases are TGTGCCAGCAGCGGCGGGAGAGCCACCGATACGCAGTATTTT.

V usage is TRBV7-8 and J usage is TRBJ2-7, with D possibly TRBD2 on 5 matching bases. Germline V lookup: CDR1 SGHVS, CDR2 FQNEAQ. The CDR3 has 13 residues. V was cut by 8 bases and J by 2 bases, with 13 bases left in between. The CDR3 sequence is CASALGTTYEQYF. In DNA form, the CDR3 reads TGTGCCAGCGCACTAGGTACCACCTACGAGCAGTACTTC.

V is TRBV5-5 and J is TRBJ2-3; a weak D match, TRBD2 (7 bases). The V gene's germline CDR1 is SGHKS and CDR2 YYEKEE (reference sequence). V lost 6 bases, J lost 5 bases, and 28 bases lay in between. The CDR3 contains 18 residues. CDR3 amino acids: CASTSQGLAGARGDTQYF. DNA for the CDR3: TGTGCCAGCACCTCCCAGGGGTTGGCGGGGGCCCGGGGAGATACGCAGTATTTT.

The rearrangement links TRBV28 to TRBJ1-3; maybe TRBD1 (6 bases). In germline, CDR1 is MDHEN, CDR2 SYDVKM. CDR3 length: 16 amino acids. V gave up 3 bases and J gave up 5 bases, with 17 bases separating them. The CDR3 loop reads CASSFRDNPRRNTIYF. CDR3 nucleotides: TGTGCCAGCAGTTTTCGGGACAACCCAAGAAGAAACACCATATATTTT.

The rearrangement joins TRBV29-1 to TRBJ1-6, with D maybe TRBD1 (6 bases). Trimming stripped 5 bases from V and 7 bases from J, with 15 bases between. The CDR3 is made up of 14 amino acids. Germline V gives CDR1 SQVTM, CDR2 ANQGSEA. Written as DNA, the CDR3 is TGCAGCGTTAGGTTGGGGGGGACAAATTCACCCCTCCACTTT. Translation: CSVRLGGTNSPLHF.

The CDR3 is CASSHKRDQANTGELFF. CDR3 in DNA: TGTGCCAGCAGTCACAAGAGGGATCAGGCGAACACCGGGGAGCTGTTTTTT. The J gene is TRBJ2-2, the V gene TRBV28; tentatively, D is TRBD2 (5 bases). Germline V gene lookup returns CDR1 MDHEN and CDR2 SYDVKM. With 5 bases removed from V and 0 bases from J, the gap between germline ends came to 16 bases. This CDR3 spans 17 amino acids. The variable domain in full, completed from reference TRBV28 and TRBJ2-2, reads DVKVTQSSRYLVKRTGEKVFLECVQDMDHENMFWYRQDPGLGLRLIYFSYDVKMKEKGDIPEGYSVSREKKERFSLILESASTNQTSMYLCASSHKRDQANTGELFFGEGSRLTVL.

This chain uses TRBV5-4 with TRBJ2-2; D remains ambiguous. Germline V gene sequence: CDR1 SGHNT, CDR2 YYREEE (reference sequence). Trimming pared 0 bases from V and 0 bases from J, leaving 12 bases between. This CDR3 has 17 amino acids. CDR3 in DNA: TGTGCCAGCAGCTTGGGAGGCTTCCGTTCGAACACCGGGGAGCTGTTTTTT. Translation gives CASSLGGFRSNTGELFF.

The rearrangement joins TRBV29-1 to TRBJ2-3; 8 nucleotides match TRBD2. This CDR3 has 15 amino acids. Germline lookup yields CDR1 SQVTM and CDR2 ANQGSEA. The J segment lost 0 bases and the V segment lost 4 bases, leaving 6 bases of the junction unmatched. CDR3 residues: CSVVGGGSSTDTQYF. As DNA, the CDR3 is TGCAGCGTTGTCGGGGGGGGATCGAGCACAGATACGCAGTATTTT.

The chain carries TRBV15 and TRBJ1-2, with 7 nucleotides matching TRBD1. Looked up from germline, CDR1 is LNHNV and CDR2 is YYDKDF (reference sequence). With V trimmed by 2 bases and J by 4 bases, 7 bases remained unmatched. This CDR3 has 15 residues. CDR3 nucleotides: TGTGCCACCAGCAGATCAGAAGGGGGCACCTATGGCTACACCTTC. This codes for CATSRSEGGTYGYTF. The full variable domain, rest sourced from reference TRBV15 and TRBJ1-2, is DAMVIQNPRYQVTQFGKPVTLSCSQTLNHNVMYWYQQKSSQAPKLLFHYYDKDFNNEADTPDNFQSRRPNTSFCFLDIRSPGLGDTAMYLCATSRSEGGTYGYTFGSGTRLTVV.

The chain has TRBV19 and TRBJ2-5, with 11 bases that match TRBD1. CDR1 LNHDA and CDR2 SQIVND come from the germline V gene (reference sequence). The CDR3 covers 14 residues. J gave up 4 bases and V 6 bases, and 4 bases lay outside the gene matches. The CDR3 DNA is TGTGCCAGTAGGGGGACAGGGGGACGAGAGACCCAGTACTTC. Protein sequence: CASRGTGGRETQYF.

This clone was seen a single time. The chain carries TRBV7-3 and TRBJ2-1; D may be TRBD1 (6 bases). V gave up 4 bases and J gave up 5 bases, with 15 bases separating them. The CDR3 loop spans 15 amino acids. Per germline, CDR1 SGHTA and CDR2 FQGTGA. The CDR3 bases are TGTGCCAGCAGCTCACGCAGGGGTACTGACAATGAGCAGTTCTTC. Translating gives CASSSRRGTDNEQFF.

This chain joins TRBV18 and TRBJ1-1; 9 bases line up with TRBD1. The CDR3 is 15 amino acids. V shed 1 base, J shed 6 bases, and the junction held 6 bases outside the gene matches. Per the germline V gene, CDR1 is KGHSH and CDR2 is LQKENI. The CDR3 nucleotides read TGTGCCAGCTCACCACGAGACAGGGGGGAGCCTGAAGCTTTCTTT. It encodes CASSPRDRGEPEAFF.

The sample holds a few counts of this clone. The V and J genes are TRBV30 and TRBJ1-1; no clear D. The CDR3 covers 13 residues. The V gene's germline CDR1 is GTSNPN and CDR2 SVGIG (reference sequence). The V gene lost 0 bases and the J gene lost 0 bases, with 5 bases spanning the gap. In DNA form, the CDR3 reads TGTGCCTGGAGTGTGCGGATGAACACTGAAGCTTTCTTT. Amino acids: CAWSVRMNTEAFF.

The chain recombines TRBV30 with TRBJ1-5; D might be TRBD1 (5 bases). This CDR3 spans 13 amino acids. CDR1 and CDR2 from the germline V gene are GTSNPN and SVGIG (reference sequence). V shed 0 bases and J shed 4 bases, with 7 bases lying between them. The CDR3 reads CAWSVQENQPQHF. In DNA, the CDR3 is TGTGCCTGGAGTGTACAGGAAAATCAGCCCCAGCATTTT.

This rearrangement joins TRBV6-2 or TRBV6-3 to TRBJ2-3, with 12 nucleotides matching TRBD2. V shed 2 bases and J 2 bases; nucleotides not matched to a gene: 5. The CDR3 spans 17 residues. Germline V CDR1 and CDR2: MNHEY, SVGEGT. DNA for the CDR3: TGTGCCAGCAGTTACGGACTAGCGGGGCCTGTCACAGATACGCAGTATTTT. This translates into CASSYGLAGPVTDTQYF.

The chain has TRBV19 and TRBJ2-7; 9 bases are a match to TRBD1. Germline lookup yields CDR1 LNHDA and CDR2 SQIVND (reference sequence). This CDR3 is 14 amino acids long. After removal of 6 bases from V and 2 bases from J, the junction contained 5 bases not matched to a gene. The DNA of the CDR3 is TGTGCCAGTAGCCAGGGACAGGGCGCCTACGAGCAGTACTTC. Protein: CASSQGQGAYEQYF.

The chain joins TRBV27 to TRBJ2-2; D perhaps matches TRBD2 (6 bases). The CDR3 totals 18 residues. Germline CDR1 is MNHEY and CDR2 is SMNVEV (reference sequence). Deletions cut 6 bases from V and 2 bases from J, with 22 bases between. DNA for the CDR3: TGTGCCAGCAGCCCGATTATAAGTGCGGGGCCAAACACCGGGGAGCTGTTTTTT. Residues: CASSPIISAGPNTGELFF.

This sequence joins TRBV6-5 and TRBJ1-2, with TRBD1 identical over 7 bases. This CDR3 is 14 amino acids long. CDR1 is MNHEY, CDR2 SVGAGI, per germline. With 5 bases clipped from V and 3 bases from J, the junction kept 6 bases outside the gene matches. The CDR3 loop is CASSRGTGDYGYTF. CDR3 in DNA: TGTGCCAGCAGTAGAGGCACAGGGGACTATGGCTACACCTTC.

This chain joins TRBV10-3 and TRBJ1-2; D gene uncertain. The V end lost 10 bases, the J end lost 6 bases, and 27 bases lay between the germline ends. Germline V CDR1 and CDR2: ENHRY, SYGVKD. The CDR3 covers 16 residues. CDR3 DNA sequence: TGTGCCACCAAGGCTGTACCGACAAGGGAGGATAATGGCTACACCTTC. This gives the protein CATKAVPTREDNGYTF.

The CDR3 nucleotides are TGTGCCAGTAGTATTAGCCCAGATACGCAGTATTTT. Its translation: CASSISPDTQYF. The V gene is TRBV19, the J gene TRBJ2-3; no clear D. Germline assignment: CDR1 LNHDA and CDR2 SQIVND (reference sequence). Trimming pared 3 bases from V and 4 bases from J, leaving 5 bases between. This CDR3 spans 12 amino acids. Complete variable domain (other parts from reference TRBV19 and TRBJ2-3): DGGITQSPKYLFRKEGQNVTLSCEQNLNHDAMYWYRQDPGQGLRLIYYSQIVNDFQKGDIAEGYSVSREKKESFPLTVTSAQKNPTAFYLCASSISPDTQYFGPGTRLTVL.